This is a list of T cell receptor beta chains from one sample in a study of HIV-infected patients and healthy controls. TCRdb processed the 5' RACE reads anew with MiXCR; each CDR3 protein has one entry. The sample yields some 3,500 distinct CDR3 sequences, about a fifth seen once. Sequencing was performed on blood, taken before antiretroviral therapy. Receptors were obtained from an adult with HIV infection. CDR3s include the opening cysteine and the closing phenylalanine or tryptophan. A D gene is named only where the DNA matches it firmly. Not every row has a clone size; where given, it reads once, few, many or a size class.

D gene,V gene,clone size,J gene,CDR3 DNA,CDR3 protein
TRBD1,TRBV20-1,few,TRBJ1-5,TGCAGTGCGCCCATCAGGGGGAGGGAGTCAAATCAGCCCAAGCATTTT,CSAPIRGRESNQPKHF
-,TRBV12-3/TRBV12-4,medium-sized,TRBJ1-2,TGTGCCAGCAGTCGCCCGGGACAAAACTATGGCTACACCTTC,CASSRPGQNYGYTF
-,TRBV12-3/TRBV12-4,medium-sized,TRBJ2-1,TGTGCCAGCAGTTTAGCGATACGGGGGCCTAGCTCCTACAATGAGCAGTTCTTC,CASSLAIRGPSSYNEQFF
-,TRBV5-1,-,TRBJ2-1,TGCGCCAGCAGCTTGCCCCCAACTAGGTTGTCCTACAATGAGCAGTTCTTC,CASSLPPTRLSYNEQFF
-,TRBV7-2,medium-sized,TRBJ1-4,TGTGCCAGCAGCTTATCCGGGACAAGGGGTGAAAAACTGTTTTTT,CASSLSGTRGEKLFF
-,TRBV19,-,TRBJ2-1,TGTGCCAGTAGTATCCCCGGACCTGAGCAGTTCTTC,CASSIPGPEQFF
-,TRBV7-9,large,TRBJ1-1,TGTGCCAGCAGGGGACGGGAGGGTTCCTCTGAAGCTTTCTTT,CASRGREGSSEAFF
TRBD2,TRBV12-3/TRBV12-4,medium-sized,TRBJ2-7,TGTGCCAGCAGTCTCGGGAGGTACGAGCAGTACTTC,CASSLGRYEQYF
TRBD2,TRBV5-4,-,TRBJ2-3,TGTTCCAGCAGCCCCGGACTAGCGGGGGTACTGGGCACAGATACGCAGTATTTT,CSSSPGLAGVLGTDTQYF
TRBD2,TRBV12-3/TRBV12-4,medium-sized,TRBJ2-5,TGTGCCAGCAGTTTCTCGGGTGCCGCGGGGGGGCTGCAAGAGACCCAGTACTTC,CASSFSGAAGGLQETQYF
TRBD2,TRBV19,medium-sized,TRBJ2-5,TGTGCCAGTACAGGCGGGGGTCTCCAAGAGACCCAGTACTTC,CASTGGGLQETQYF
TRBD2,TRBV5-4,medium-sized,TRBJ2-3,TGTGCCAGCAGCTTGGGACCCGGGGCTAGCGGGCCAGATACGCAGTATTTT,CASSLGPGASGPDTQYF
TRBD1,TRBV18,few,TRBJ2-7,TGTGCCAGCTCACTAACAGGGGGCCCCGAGCAGTACTTC,CASSLTGGPEQYF
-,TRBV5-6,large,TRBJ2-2,TGTGCCAGCAGATCGGGACCTACCACCGGGGAGCTGTTTTTT,CASRSGPTTGELFF
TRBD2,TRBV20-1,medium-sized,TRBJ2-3,TGCAGTGCTTCGGGCGGTATCGGGGGGGCCGTCGAGACAGATACGCAGTATTTT,CSASGGIGGAVETDTQYF
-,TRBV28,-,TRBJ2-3,TGTGCCAGCAGTTTCCCAGGGGGCACAGATACGCAGTATTTT,CASSFPGGTDTQYF
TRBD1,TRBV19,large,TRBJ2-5,TGTGCCAGTAGTACCGGGACAGCGAGACAAGAGACCCAGTACTTC,CASSTGTARQETQYF
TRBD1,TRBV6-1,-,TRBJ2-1,TGTGTCAGCAGGGTAAAGGGGAGGACAGGGGCTTTCGATGAGCAGTTCTTC,CVSRVKGRTGAFDEQFF
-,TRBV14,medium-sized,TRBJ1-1,TGTGCCAGCAGCCAAGATCGACAGTTTGAAGCTTTCTTT,CASSQDRQFEAFF
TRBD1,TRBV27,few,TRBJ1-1,TGTGCCAGCAGTCCAGGTCCGGGACAGGGGTACACTGAAGCTTTCTTT,CASSPGPGQGYTEAFF
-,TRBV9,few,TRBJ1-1,TGTGCCAGCAGCTTCCGACAGAGCACTGAAGCTTTCTTT,CASSFRQSTEAFF
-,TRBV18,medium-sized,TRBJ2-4,TGTGCCAGCTCACCAGGGAAAGCCAAAAACATTCAGTACTTC,CASSPGKAKNIQYF
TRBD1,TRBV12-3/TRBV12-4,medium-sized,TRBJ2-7,TGTGCCAGCAGGCCCGCAGGGACAGGGTCGCGCGAGCAGTACTTC,CASRPAGTGSREQYF
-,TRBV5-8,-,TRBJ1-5,TGTGCCAGCAGCCAGAGTGGGCAGGTTGATCAGCCCCAGCATTTT,CASSQSGQVDQPQHF
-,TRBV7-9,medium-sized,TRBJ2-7,TGTGCCAGCAGCTCCCAGCACGGCAGGAGGTACGAGCAGTACTTC,CASSSQHGRRYEQYF
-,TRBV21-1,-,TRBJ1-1,TGTGCCAGCAGCAAAGCTATCCATGGAGGGAGGGACACTGAAGCTTTCTTT,CASSKAIHGGRDTEAFF
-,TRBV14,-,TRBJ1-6,TGTGCCAGCAGCCAAGACCACAGGAGCTCCTATAATTCACCCCTCCACTTT,CASSQDHRSSYNSPLHF
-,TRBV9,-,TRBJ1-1,TGTGCCAGCAGCGTAGCGGGTTTAAACACTGAAGCTTTCTTT,CASSVAGLNTEAFF
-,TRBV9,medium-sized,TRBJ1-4,TGTGCCAGCAGCAGAGGGTCGGGAGCAACTAATGAAAAACTGTTTTTT,CASSRGSGATNEKLFF
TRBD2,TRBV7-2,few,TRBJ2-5,TGTGCCAGCAGCCCCCCCCGAGTAGCGGGGCGAGAGACCCAGTACTTC,CASSPPRVAGRETQYF
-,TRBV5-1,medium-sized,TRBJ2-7,TGCGCCAGCAGCTTGGACCCCGGGACTGCCTGGGGGCAGTACTTC,CASSLDPGTAWGQYF
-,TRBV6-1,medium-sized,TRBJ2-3,TGTGCCAGCAGTAGCGGACCGCGCCCGACAGATACGCAGTATTTT,CASSSGPRPTDTQYF
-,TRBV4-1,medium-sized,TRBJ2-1,TGCGCCAGCAGCCCACGCGAGGGGCTTCACCCGTCCAATGAGCAGTTCTTC,CASSPREGLHPSNEQFF
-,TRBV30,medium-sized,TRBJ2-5,TGTGCCTGCCTCCCCCCTTCGGAGACCCAGTACTTC,CACLPPSETQYF
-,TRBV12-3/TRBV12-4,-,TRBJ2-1,TGTGCCAGCAGGGATGGAGTCTACAATGAGCAGTTCTTC,CASRDGVYNEQFF
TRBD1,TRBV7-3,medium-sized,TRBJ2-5,TGTGCCAGCAGCTTTGGACAGGGCGGGATAGAGACCCAGTACTTC,CASSFGQGGIETQYF
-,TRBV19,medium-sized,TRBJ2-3,TGTGCCAGTAGCCTTCGGGACGAAAGGTCCGATACGCAGTATTTT,CASSLRDERSDTQYF
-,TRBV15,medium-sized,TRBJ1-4,TGTGCCACCAGCAGCGACAGAGCTATGAATGAAAAACTGTTTTTT,CATSSDRAMNEKLFF
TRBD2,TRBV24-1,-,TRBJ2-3,TGTGCCACCAGTGATCGTAGCGGGGGCACAGATACGCAGTATTTT,CATSDRSGGTDTQYF
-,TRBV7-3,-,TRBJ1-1,TGTGCCAGCAGCTTAACTTCGGGGGATGAAGCTTTCTTT,CASSLTSGDEAFF
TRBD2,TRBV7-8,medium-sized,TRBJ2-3,TGTGCCAGCAGCTTAGTAGCGGGGGGCTCAGATACGCAGTATTTT,CASSLVAGGSDTQYF
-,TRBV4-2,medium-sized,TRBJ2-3,TGTGCCAGCAGCCAAGTCTCACCCGAAGGCACAGATACGCAGTATTTT,CASSQVSPEGTDTQYF
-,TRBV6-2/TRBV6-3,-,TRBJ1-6,TGTGCCAGCAGGGCCGGGGTCTATAATTCACCCCTCCACTTT,CASRAGVYNSPLHF
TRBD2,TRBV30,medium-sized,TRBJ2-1,TGTGCCTGGAGTAAAAGCGGGGGTTACAATGAGCAGTTCTTC,CAWSKSGGYNEQFF
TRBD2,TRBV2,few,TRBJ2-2,TGTGCCAGCAGCGGACTAGCGGGGGGTGACACCGGGGAGCTGTTTTTT,CASSGLAGGDTGELFF
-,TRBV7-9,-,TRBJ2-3,TGTGCCAGCAGCTTCACAGGTTTGAGCACAGATACGCAGTATTTT,CASSFTGLSTDTQYF
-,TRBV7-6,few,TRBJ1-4,TGTGCCAGCAGCCCAGCGGTACCGGGGAAGCAGGAACTGTTTTTT,CASSPAVPGKQELFF
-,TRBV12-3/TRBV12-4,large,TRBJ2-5,TGTGCCAGCAGTTTCGAAGAGACCCAGTACTTC,CASSFEETQYF
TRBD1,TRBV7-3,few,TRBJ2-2,TGTGCCAGCACAGGGGGCGGCGGGGAGCTGTTTTTT,CASTGGGGELFF
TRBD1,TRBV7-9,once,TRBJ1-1,TGTGCCAGCAGCAAATTCAGGGGGCGTGAAGGGAACACTGAAGCTTTCTTT,CASSKFRGREGNTEAFF
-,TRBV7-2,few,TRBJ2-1,TGTGCCAGCAGCCCTAGTGGGGTTGAGCAGTTCTTC,CASSPSGVEQFF
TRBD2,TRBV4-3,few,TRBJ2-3,TGCGCCAGCAGCCAAGAGAGGTTAGCGGGGGGCCATAGCACAGATACGCAGTATTTT,CASSQERLAGGHSTDTQYF
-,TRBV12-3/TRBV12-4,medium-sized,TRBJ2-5,TGTGCCAGCATTCCCGACGGGGGCAGGGAGACCCAGTACTTC,CASIPDGGRETQYF
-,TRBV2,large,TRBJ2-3,TGTGCCAGCAGCTCCCATTTTCCTGATACGCAGTATTTT,CASSSHFPDTQYF
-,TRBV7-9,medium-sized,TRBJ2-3,TGTGCAGTCGGGCATAGGAGCACAGATACGCAGTATTTT,CAVGHRSTDTQYF
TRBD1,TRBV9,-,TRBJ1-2,TGTGCCAGCAGCGCTGGGACAGGACATAACTATGGCTACACCTTC,CASSAGTGHNYGYTF
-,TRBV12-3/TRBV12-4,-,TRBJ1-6,TGTGCCAGCAGTTTAGCGATGGGTAATTCACCCCTCCACTTT,CASSLAMGNSPLHF
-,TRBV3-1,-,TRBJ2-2,TGTGCCAGCAGGGCGCACGGCCCCGTGGAGCTGTTTTTT,CASRAHGPVELFF